This is a list of T cell receptor beta chains from one sample in a study of blood T cells in healthy people across ages. One entry per CDR3 protein results from TCRdb running MiXCR on the 5' RACE reads. The sample includes over 700,000 distinct CDR3 sequences, 25% of them seen just once. Separately, the same data were catalogued under a study of T cells of mothers and their children.

The source material was blood. The receptors come from a boy aged 5-17 years in good health. The CDR3 runs from the conserved cysteine through the conserved F or W. The D gene is left open where the match is weak. The listing skips clone size in some rows; elsewhere it reads once, few, many or a size class.

V	size	D	J	CDR3	DNA
TRBV7-2	NA	TRBD2	TRBJ2-1	CASSTLAGGPYNEQFF	TGTGCCAGCAGTACACTAGCGGGGGGGCCCTACAATGAGCAGTTCTTC
TRBV7-6	NA	TRBD1	TRBJ2-7	CASSTRGQGFYEQYF	TGTGCCAGCAGCACCCGTGGACAGGGTTTCTACGAGCAGTACTTC
TRBV3-1	few	NA	TRBJ2-7	CASSRRTDNYEQYF	TGTGCCAGCAGTCGCCGGACCGACAACTACGAGCAGTACTTC
TRBV9	NA	TRBD2	TRBJ2-1	CASSVQREDNEQFF	TGTGCCAGCAGCGTACAGCGGGAGGACAATGAGCAGTTCTTC
TRBV3-1	few	NA	TRBJ2-7	CASSQTISSSYEQYF	TGTGCCAGCAGCCAGACAATCTCTAGTTCCTACGAGCAGTACTTC
TRBV4-1	few	NA	TRBJ1-4	CASSQVPNENLFF	TGCGCCAGCAGCCAAGTCCCGAATGAAAACCTGTTTTTT
TRBV20-1	few	TRBD1	TRBJ2-7	CSASGPGTGGRYEQYF	TGCAGTGCGAGCGGCCCCGGGACAGGGGGGAGGTACGAGCAGTACTTC
TRBV27	NA	NA	TRBJ2-7	CASSLRSTREQYF	TGTGCCAGCAGTTTACGGTCTACTAGAGAGCAGTACTTC
TRBV10-3	NA	NA	TRBJ2-7	CAISTDSLYEQYF	TGTGCCATCAGTACGGACAGCCTCTACGAGCAGTACTTC
TRBV3-1	few	NA	TRBJ2-7	CASSQRLVDYEQYF	TGTGCCAGCAGCCAGCGACTAGTGGACTACGAGCAGTACTTC
TRBV15	NA	NA	TRBJ2-5	CATSRADRLGETQYF	TGTGCCACCAGCAGGGCTGACAGGCTGGGGGAGACCCAGTACTTC
TRBV29-1	few	NA	TRBJ1-1	CSVHKGGNTEAFF	TGCAGCGTCCACAAGGGAGGAAACACTGAAGCTTTCTTT
TRBV20-1	NA	NA	TRBJ1-3	CSARPGHRQENTIYF	TGCAGTGCTAGGCCGGGGCACCGGCAGGAAAACACCATATATTTT
TRBV6-4	few	NA	TRBJ2-3	CATPRSGTDTQYF	TGTGCCACCCCGAGGTCGGGCACAGATACGCAGTATTTT
TRBV12-3/TRBV12-4	NA	NA	TRBJ2-7	CASSSSPATSGDF	TGTGCCAGCAGTTCTAGTCCTGCGACAAGCGGAGACTTC
TRBV6-1	NA	TRBD2	TRBJ2-1	CASSQGLAGGFGEQFF	TGTGCCAGCAGCCAAGGGCTAGCGGGGGGTTTCGGTGAGCAGTTCTTC
TRBV20-1	few	NA	TRBJ2-7	CSASGGFYEQYF	TGCAGTGCTAGTGGCGGGTTCTACGAGCAGTACTTC
TRBV7-2	NA	TRBD1	TRBJ2-7	CASSPRTGGTEQYF	TGTGCCAGCAGCCCCCGGACAGGGGGCACCGAGCAGTACTTC
TRBV9	once	NA	TRBJ1-1	CASSPQDLNTEAFF	TGTGCCAGCAGCCCCCAGGACCTGAACACTGAAGCTTTCTTT
TRBV20-1	few	NA	TRBJ2-1	CSVFQPGLRHNEQFF	TGCAGTGTTTTCCAGCCGGGACTCCGACACAATGAGCAGTTCTTC
TRBV29-1	NA	TRBD1	TRBJ2-7	CSVEGDRWNEQYF	TGCAGCGTTGAGGGGGACAGGTGGAACGAGCAGTACTTC
TRBV6-2/TRBV6-3	few	NA	TRBJ2-1	CASSSQGPSYNEQFF	TGTGCCAGCAGTTCACAGGGACCCTCCTACAATGAGCAGTTCTTC
TRBV3-1	NA	TRBD1	TRBJ1-4	CASSLDRGRKLFF	TGTGCCAGCAGTCTCGACAGGGGGCGGAAACTGTTTTTT
TRBV20-1	NA	TRBD2	TRBJ2-1	CSARRGRESFNEQFF	TGCAGTGCTAGAAGAGGGCGGGAGAGTTTCAATGAGCAGTTCTTC
TRBV12-3/TRBV12-4	once	TRBD1	TRBJ2-7	CASSLSQGILFYEQYF	TGTGCCAGCAGTTTGTCACAGGGGATATTGTTTTACGAGCAGTACTTC
TRBV7-8	many	NA	TRBJ2-5	CASSLVSGEWGETQYF	TGTGCCAGCAGCTTAGTTTCGGGGGAGTGGGGAGAGACCCAGTACTTC
TRBV5-1	NA	NA	TRBJ2-2	CASSNTGTGELFF	TGCGCCAGCAGCAATACAGGGACCGGGGAGCTGTTTTTT
TRBV7-6	few	NA	TRBJ2-3	CASSSLVGTDTQYF	TGTGCCAGCAGCTCCTTAGTAGGCACAGATACGCAGTATTTT
TRBV27	NA	NA	TRBJ1-1	CASSFGRGNTEAFF	TGTGCCAGCAGTTTTGGACGGGGGAACACTGAAGCTTTCTTT
TRBV11-2	NA	NA	TRBJ2-1	CASSLVDGGALNEQFF	TGTGCCAGCAGCTTAGTTGATGGAGGAGCTCTCAATGAGCAGTTCTTC
TRBV29-1	few	TRBD1	TRBJ1-1	CSVEDPRTGDTEAFF	TGCAGCGTTGAAGATCCCCGGACAGGGGACACTGAAGCTTTCTTT
TRBV7-9	NA	NA	TRBJ2-5	CASRFEQRETQYF	TGTGCCAGCAGGTTTGAACAGAGGGAGACCCAGTACTTC
TRBV20-1	few	NA	TRBJ2-7	CSGRGGFSYEQYF	TGCAGTGGGAGGGGCGGATTCTCCTACGAGCAGTACTTC
TRBV29-1	NA	NA	TRBJ1-4	CSAGLGEKLFF	TGCAGCGCCGGACTAGGGGAAAAACTGTTTTTT
TRBV6-6	once	TRBD1	TRBJ1-1	CASNNFQGARTEAFF	TGTGCCAGCAACAATTTTCAGGGGGCTCGGACTGAAGCTTTCTTT
TRBV12-5	few	NA	TRBJ2-1	CASGYGTLSNEQFF	TGTGCTAGTGGCTACGGGACTCTCTCGAATGAGCAGTTCTTC
TRBV12-3/TRBV12-4	NA	TRBD2	TRBJ2-5	CASAGAHQETQYF	TGTGCCAGCGCGGGAGCACACCAAGAGACCCAGTACTTC
TRBV28	many	TRBD2	TRBJ2-7	CASSLAGGDEQYF	TGTGCCAGCAGCTTAGCGGGAGGGGACGAGCAGTACTTC